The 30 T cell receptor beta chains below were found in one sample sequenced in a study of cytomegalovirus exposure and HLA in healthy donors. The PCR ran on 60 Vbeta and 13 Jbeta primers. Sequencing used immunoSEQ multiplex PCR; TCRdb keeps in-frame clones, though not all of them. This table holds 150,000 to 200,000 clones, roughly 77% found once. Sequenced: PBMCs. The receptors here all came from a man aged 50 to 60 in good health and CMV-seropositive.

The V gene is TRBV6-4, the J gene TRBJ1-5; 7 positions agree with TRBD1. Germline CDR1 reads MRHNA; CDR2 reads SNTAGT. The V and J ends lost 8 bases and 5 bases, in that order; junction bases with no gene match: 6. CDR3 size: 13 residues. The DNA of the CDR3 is TGTGCCAGCGGGGTAGACAGGGATCAGCCCCAGCATTTT. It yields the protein CASGVDRDQPQHF.

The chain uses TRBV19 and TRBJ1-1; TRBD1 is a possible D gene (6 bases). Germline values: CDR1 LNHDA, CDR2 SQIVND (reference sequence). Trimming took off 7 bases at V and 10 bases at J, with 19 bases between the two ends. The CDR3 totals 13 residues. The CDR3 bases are TGTGCCAGTACCAAGCGGGACATCAGGTCAGCTTTCTTT. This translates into CASTKRDIRSAFF.

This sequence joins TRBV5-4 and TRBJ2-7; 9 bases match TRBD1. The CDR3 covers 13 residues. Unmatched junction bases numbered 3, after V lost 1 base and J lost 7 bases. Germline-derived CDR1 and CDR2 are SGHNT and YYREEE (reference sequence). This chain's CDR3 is CASSLTGGDEQYF. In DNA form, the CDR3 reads TGTGCCAGCAGCTTGACAGGGGGCGATGAGCAGTACTTC.

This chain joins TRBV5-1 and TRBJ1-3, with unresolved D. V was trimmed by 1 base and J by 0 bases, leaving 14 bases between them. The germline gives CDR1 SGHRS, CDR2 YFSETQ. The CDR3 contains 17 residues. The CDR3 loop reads CASSLLEVRNSGNTIYF. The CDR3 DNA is TGCGCCAGCAGCTTGTTGGAGGTACGAAACTCTGGAAACACCATATATTTT. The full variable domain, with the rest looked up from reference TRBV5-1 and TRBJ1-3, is KAGVTQTPRYLIKTRGQQVTLSCSPISGHRSVSWYQQTPGQGLQFLFEYFSETQRNKGNFPGRFSGRQFSNSRSEMNVSTLELGDSALYLCASSLLEVRNSGNTIYFGEGSWLTVV.

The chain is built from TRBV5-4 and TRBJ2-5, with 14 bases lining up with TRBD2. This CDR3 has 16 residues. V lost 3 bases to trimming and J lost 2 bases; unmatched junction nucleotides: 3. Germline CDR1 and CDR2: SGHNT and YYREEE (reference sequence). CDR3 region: CASSWRLAGGQETQYF. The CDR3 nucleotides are TGTGCCAGCAGCTGGCGACTAGCGGGGGGGCAAGAGACCCAGTACTTC.

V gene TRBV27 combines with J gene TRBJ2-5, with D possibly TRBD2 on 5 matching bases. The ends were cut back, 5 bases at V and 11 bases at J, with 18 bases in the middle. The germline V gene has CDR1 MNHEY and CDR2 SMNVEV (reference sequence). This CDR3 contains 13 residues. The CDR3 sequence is CASSPSGPREQYF. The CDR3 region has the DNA TGTGCCAGCAGTCCCTCCGGGCCGAGGGAGCAGTACTTC.

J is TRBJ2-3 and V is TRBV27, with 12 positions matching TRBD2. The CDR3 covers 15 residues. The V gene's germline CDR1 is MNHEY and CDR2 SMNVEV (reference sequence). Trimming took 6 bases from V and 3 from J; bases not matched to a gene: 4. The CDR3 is CASRQTSGGTDTQYF. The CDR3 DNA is TGTGCCAGCAGGCAGACTAGCGGGGGTACAGATACGCAGTATTTT.

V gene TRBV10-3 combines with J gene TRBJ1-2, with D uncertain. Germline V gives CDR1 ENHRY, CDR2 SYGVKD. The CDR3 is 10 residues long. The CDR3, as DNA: TGTGCTACTAGGGATGACGGCTACACCTTC. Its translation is CATRDDGYTF.

The CDR3 DNA reads TGTGCCAGCAGAAAGGACACGGAGAACTATGGCTACACCTTC. Its protein product is CASRKDTENYGYTF. The chain has TRBV25-1 and TRBJ1-2; possible D gene TRBD1, 5 bases. CDR1 MGHDK and CDR2 SYGVNS come from the germline V gene. The CDR3 runs to 14 residues. Trimming shortened V by 6 bases and J by 2 bases, and 13 bases separated the two germline ends.

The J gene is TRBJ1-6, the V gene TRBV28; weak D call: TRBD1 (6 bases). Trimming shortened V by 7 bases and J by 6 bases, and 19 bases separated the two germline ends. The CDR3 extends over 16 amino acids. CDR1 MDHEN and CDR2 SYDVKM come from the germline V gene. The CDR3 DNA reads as TGTGCCAGCATCCCCTTGGGGGGGCAACGTAATTCACCCCTCCACTTT. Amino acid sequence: CASIPLGGQRNSPLHF.

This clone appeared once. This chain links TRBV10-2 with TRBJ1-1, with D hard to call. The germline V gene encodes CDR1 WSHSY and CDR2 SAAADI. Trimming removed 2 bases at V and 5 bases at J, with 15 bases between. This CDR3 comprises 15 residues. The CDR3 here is CASSEPSAGKTEAFF. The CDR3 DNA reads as TGCGCCAGCAGTGAGCCGAGTGCGGGGAAGACTGAAGCTTTCTTT.

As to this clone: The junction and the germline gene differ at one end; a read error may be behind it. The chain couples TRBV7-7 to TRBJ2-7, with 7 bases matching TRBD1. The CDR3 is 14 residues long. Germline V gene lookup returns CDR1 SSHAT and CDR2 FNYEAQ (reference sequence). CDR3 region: CASSLSTGRNEQYF. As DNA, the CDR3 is TGTGCTAGCAGCTTGTCGACAGGGAGAAACGAGCAGTACTTC.

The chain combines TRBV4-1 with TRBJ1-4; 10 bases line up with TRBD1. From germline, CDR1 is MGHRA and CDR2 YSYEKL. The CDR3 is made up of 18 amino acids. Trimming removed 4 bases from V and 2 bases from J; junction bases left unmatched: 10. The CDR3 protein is CASSLPGTGAITNEKLFF. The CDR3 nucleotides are TGCGCCAGCAGCCTCCCGGGGACAGGGGCCATCACTAATGAAAAACTGTTTTTT.

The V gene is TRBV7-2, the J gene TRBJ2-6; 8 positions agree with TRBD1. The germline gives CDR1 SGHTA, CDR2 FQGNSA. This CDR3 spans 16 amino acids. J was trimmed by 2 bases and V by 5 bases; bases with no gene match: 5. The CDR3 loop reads CASSRDRTPGANVLTF. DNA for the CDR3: TGTGCCAGCAGCCGGGACAGGACCCCTGGGGCCAACGTCCTGACTTTC.

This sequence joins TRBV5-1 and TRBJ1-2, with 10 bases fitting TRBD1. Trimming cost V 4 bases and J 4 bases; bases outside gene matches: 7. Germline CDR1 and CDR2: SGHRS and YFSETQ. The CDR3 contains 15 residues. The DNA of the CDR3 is TGCGCCAGCAGCGCAGACAGGGGGCCGATCTATGGCTACACCTTC. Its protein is CASSADRGPIYGYTF.

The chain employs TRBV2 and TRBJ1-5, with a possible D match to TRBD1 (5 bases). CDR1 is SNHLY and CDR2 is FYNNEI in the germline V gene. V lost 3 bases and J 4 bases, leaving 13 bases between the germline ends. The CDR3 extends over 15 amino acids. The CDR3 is CASSDPGLTNQPQHF. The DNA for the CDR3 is TGTGCCAGCAGTGATCCGGGACTGACTAATCAGCCCCAGCATTTT.

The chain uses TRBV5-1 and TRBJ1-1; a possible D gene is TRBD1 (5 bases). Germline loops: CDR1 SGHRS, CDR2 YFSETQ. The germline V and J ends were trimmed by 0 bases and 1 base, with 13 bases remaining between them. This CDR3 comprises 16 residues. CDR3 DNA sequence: TGCGCCAGCAGCTTGGCCGGCGCGCAGGGGAACACTGAAGCTTTCTTT. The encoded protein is CASSLAGAQGNTEAFF.

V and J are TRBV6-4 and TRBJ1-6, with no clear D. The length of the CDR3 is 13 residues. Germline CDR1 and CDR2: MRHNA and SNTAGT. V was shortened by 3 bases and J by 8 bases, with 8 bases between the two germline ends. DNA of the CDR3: TGTGCCAGCAGTGAGCGGGAGGATTCACCCCTCCACTTT. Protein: CASSEREDSPLHF.

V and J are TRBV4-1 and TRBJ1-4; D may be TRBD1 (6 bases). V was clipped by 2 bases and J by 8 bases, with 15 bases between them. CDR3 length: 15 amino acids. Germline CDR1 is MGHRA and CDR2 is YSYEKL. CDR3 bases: TGCGCCAGCAGCCAAACAGGGACGGGGGGCGAAAAACTGTTTTTT. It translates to CASSQTGTGGEKLFF.

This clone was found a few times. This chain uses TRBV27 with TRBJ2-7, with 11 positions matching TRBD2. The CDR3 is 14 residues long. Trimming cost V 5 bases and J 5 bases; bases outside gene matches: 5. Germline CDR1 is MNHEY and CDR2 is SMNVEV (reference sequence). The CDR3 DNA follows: TGTGCCAGCAGTATTAGCGGGGGGGCCCACGAGCAGTACTTC. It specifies CASSISGGAHEQYF.

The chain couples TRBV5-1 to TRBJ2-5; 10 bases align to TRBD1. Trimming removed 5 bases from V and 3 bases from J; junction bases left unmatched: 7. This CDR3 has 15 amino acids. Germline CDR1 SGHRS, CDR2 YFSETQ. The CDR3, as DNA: TGCGCCAGCAGTTTCCCGGGACAGGGGAAAGAGACCCAGTACTTC. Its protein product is CASSFPGQGKETQYF.

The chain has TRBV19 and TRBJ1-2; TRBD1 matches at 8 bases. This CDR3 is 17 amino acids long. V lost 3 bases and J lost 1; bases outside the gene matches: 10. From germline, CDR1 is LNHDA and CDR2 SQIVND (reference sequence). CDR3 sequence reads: CASSMGQAFIVNYGYTF. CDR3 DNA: TGTGCCAGTAGTATGGGACAGGCTTTTATTGTTAACTATGGCTACACCTTC.

The CDR3 loop reads CASSQAAWLEGYTGELFF. CDR3 nucleotides: TGTGCCAGCAGCCAAGCTGCCTGGTTGGAGGGTTACACCGGGGAGCTGTTTTTT. The chain is built from TRBV4-2 and TRBJ2-2, with a possible D match to TRBD2 (6 bases). V was clipped by 1 base and J by 3 bases, with 18 bases between them. Germline CDR1 reads LGHNA; CDR2 reads YNFKEQ. The CDR3 sequence is 18 residues long.

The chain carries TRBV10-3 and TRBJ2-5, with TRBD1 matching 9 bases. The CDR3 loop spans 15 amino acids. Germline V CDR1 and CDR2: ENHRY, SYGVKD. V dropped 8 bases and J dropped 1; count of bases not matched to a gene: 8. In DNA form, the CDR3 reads TGTGCCATCTCCTTAGGGACAGGGAGCCAAGAGACCCAGTACTTC. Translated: CAISLGTGSQETQYF.

CDR3 in amino acids: CASSLNRGHNEQFF. The CDR3 region has the DNA TGTGCCAGCAGCCTTAACAGGGGACACAATGAGCAGTTCTTC. This chain uses TRBV5-8 with TRBJ2-1, with 7 bases matching TRBD1. Germline loops: CDR1 SGHTS, CDR2 YDEGEE. The junction had 6 bases not matched to a gene; V was cut back by 4 bases and J by 5 bases. CDR3 length equals 14 residues.

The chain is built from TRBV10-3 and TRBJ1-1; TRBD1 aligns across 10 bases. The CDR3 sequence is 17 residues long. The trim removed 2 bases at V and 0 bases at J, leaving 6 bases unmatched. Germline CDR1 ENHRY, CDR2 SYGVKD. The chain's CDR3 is CAISERDRGAMNTEAFF. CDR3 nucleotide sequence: TGTGCCATCAGTGAGAGGGACAGGGGAGCGATGAACACTGAAGCTTTCTTT.

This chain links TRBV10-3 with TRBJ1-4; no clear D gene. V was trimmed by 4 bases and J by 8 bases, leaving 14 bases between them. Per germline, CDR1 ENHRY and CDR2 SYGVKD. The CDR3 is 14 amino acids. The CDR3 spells CAISGMGSSEKLFF. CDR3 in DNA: TGTGCCATCAGTGGCATGGGGAGTTCGGAAAAACTGTTTTTT.

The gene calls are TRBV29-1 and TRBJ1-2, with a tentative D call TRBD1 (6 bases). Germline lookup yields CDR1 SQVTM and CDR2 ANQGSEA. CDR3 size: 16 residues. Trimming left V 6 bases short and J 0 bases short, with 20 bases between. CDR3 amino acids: CSVLPSTRTANYGYTF. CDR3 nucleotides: TGCAGCGTCCTACCTTCCACCCGGACAGCTAACTATGGCTACACCTTC.

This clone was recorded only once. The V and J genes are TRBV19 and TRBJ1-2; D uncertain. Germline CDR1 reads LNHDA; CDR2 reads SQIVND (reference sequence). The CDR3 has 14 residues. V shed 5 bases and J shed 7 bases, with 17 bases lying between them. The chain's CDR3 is CASSSLSGGSGYTF. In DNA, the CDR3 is TGTGCCAGTAGTTCTCTCTCGGGCGGGAGTGGCTACACCTTC.

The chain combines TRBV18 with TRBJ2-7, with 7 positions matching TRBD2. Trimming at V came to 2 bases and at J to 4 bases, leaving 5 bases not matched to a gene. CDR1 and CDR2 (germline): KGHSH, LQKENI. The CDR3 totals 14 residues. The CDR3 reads CASSPEAGFYEQYF. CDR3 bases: TGTGCCAGCTCACCAGAAGCGGGGTTTTACGAGCAGTACTTC.